What follows describes a single T cell receptor beta chain. Only in-frame clones appear in the TCRdb table, and some are missing; sequencing was by immunoSEQ multiplex PCR. The table lists 150,000 or so clones, around 87% of them singletons. These data originate in a study of blood T cell repertoires in COVID-19. Study overall: Acute-phase and convalescent COVID-19 samples originated in the United States, Italy and Spain.

Within the 2 weeks before study entry, each person in the exposed group met a COVID-19 case. The CDR3 spans 16 residues. Germline CDR1 KGHSH, CDR2 LQKENI. Trimming left V 0 bases short and J 8 bases short, with 19 bases between. The chain has TRBV18 and TRBJ1-1; a possible D gene is TRBD1 (6 bases). Sequences were obtained from PBMCs or T cells enriched from blood (not recorded which). This receptor was obtained from a woman in her forties who had been exposed to COVID-19. The DNA of the CDR3 is TGTGCCAGCTCACCACCGGTCCAGCCAGGGGTTCCCGAAGCTTTCTTT. The encoded protein is CASSPPVQPGVPEAFF.